This is a list of T cell receptor beta chains from one sample in a study of blood T cell repertoires in COVID-19. Measured with immunoSEQ multiplex PCR; TCRdb has only the in-frame clones, and not every one. The sample holds 150,000 to 200,000 clones, approximately 89% seen once. Specimen: PBMCs or T cells enriched from blood (not recorded which). These receptor sequences come from a woman under 30 who had recovered from COVID-19. The CDR3 runs from the conserved cysteine through the conserved F or W. D genes are given only for firm matches. Not all rows give a size; the values are once, few, many and, for expanded clones, a class.

TRBJ1-6 NA NA TRBV12-3/TRBV12-4 TGTGCCAGCAGCTCTTCCCCTTTTCAGCCCCTCCACTTT CASSSSPFQPLHF
TRBJ2-7 NA NA TRBV11-2 TGTGCCAGCAGCCCTGGACTCCAACTAGGCCCGTACTTC CASSPGLQLGPYF
TRBJ1-1 NA NA TRBV4-2 TGTGCCAGCAGCCAAGGAGGGGACATCACTGAAGCTTTCTTT CASSQGGDITEAFF
TRBJ2-1 TRBD1 NA TRBV9 TGTGCCAGCAGCGCTGGACAGGGAATCACCGATGAGCAGTTCTTC CASSAGQGITDEQFF
TRBJ1-1 NA NA TRBV4-1 TGCGCCAGCAGGCTCGGAGGGAACACTGAAGCTTTCTTT CASRLGGNTEAFF
TRBJ2-7 NA NA TRBV6-5 TGTGCCAGCAGTTACGAGGTCTCGGCCTACGAGCAGTACTTC CASSYEVSAYEQYF
TRBJ2-7 TRBD2 NA TRBV11-2 TGTGCCAGCAGCCCCACGGGGACTACCTATAATTACGAGCAGTACTTC CASSPTGTTYNYEQYF
TRBJ2-7 TRBD2 few TRBV6-2/TRBV6-3 TGTGCCAGCAGTTACTCGACTAGCGCCTACGAGCAGTACTTC CASSYSTSAYEQYF
TRBJ1-1 NA NA TRBV18 TGTGCCAGCTCACCCTCAGTTTACACTGAAGCTTTCTTT CASSPSVYTEAFF
TRBJ2-1 TRBD1 NA TRBV11-3 TGTGCCAGCAGCCCGGAGGGGACCGGACAGGGAGGCAATGAGCAGTTCTTC CASSPEGTGQGGNEQFF
TRBJ1-1 TRBD1 NA TRBV4-3 TGCGCCAGCAGCCAAGATGGAGGACAGGGCACTGAAGCTTTCTTT CASSQDGGQGTEAFF
TRBJ1-6 NA NA TRBV5-8 TGTGCCAGCAGCCTCCAGGGTTCACCCCTCCACTTT CASSLQGSPLHF
TRBJ1-2 NA NA TRBV27 TGTGCCAGCAGTTTATCGACCGGGAGGCCTAACTATGGCTACACCTTC CASSLSTGRPNYGYTF
TRBJ1-2 TRBD1 NA TRBV28 TGTGCCAGCAGTCCCCCAGGACAGGGGGACTATGGCTACACCTTC CASSPPGQGDYGYTF
TRBJ2-3 NA NA TRBV7-6 TGTGCCAGCAGCTTAGGCATTTCAGGGAAAGGGAGGATAACAGATACGCAGTATTTT CASSLGISGKGRITDTQYF
TRBJ2-2 NA NA TRBV3-1/TRBV3-2 TGTGCCAGCAGCCAAGCAGGGGAGGGGAACACCGGGGAGCTGTTTTTT CASSQAGEGNTGELFF
TRBJ2-7 NA NA TRBV6-2/TRBV6-3 TGTGCCAGCAGTTACGGACAGTTTCCCTCCTACGAGCAGTACTTC CASSYGQFPSYEQYF
TRBJ1-1 NA NA TRBV13 TGTGCCAGCAGCTTCCGAGGGGGGAACACTGAAGCTTTCTTT CASSFRGGNTEAFF
TRBJ1-3 TRBD1 NA TRBV28 TGTGCCAGCAGTCGTCGGGGACAGGTCTCTGGAAACACCATATATTTT CASSRRGQVSGNTIYF
TRBJ1-4 NA NA TRBV2 TGTGCCAGCAGGCGATTATCGGGGAATGAAAAACTGTTTTTT CASRRLSGNEKLFF
TRBJ2-1 TRBD2 NA TRBV2 TGTGCCAGCAGTGAGAGCGGGGAGAGCTCCTACAATGAGCAGTTCTTC CASSESGESSYNEQFF
TRBJ2-3 TRBD2 NA TRBV15 TGTGCCACCAGCCCCCGGCTAGCGGGAGGGCCAGATACGCAGTATTTT CATSPRLAGGPDTQYF
TRBJ2-7 TRBD2 NA TRBV27 TGTGCCAGCAGTCCCCGACTAGCGGGAGAGGCACCCTACGAGCAGTACTTC CASSPRLAGEAPYEQYF
TRBJ1-3 TRBD1 NA TRBV5-4 TGTGCCAGCAGGACGACAGGGGGCACGGACACCATATATTTT CASRTTGGTDTIYF
TRBJ1-2 NA NA TRBV29-1 TGCAGCGTCGAGGGCGGATCATGGAACTATGGCTACACCTTC CSVEGGSWNYGYTF
TRBJ2-5 TRBD2 NA TRBV2 TGTGCCAGCACGGAGACTAGCGCCGAAGAGACCCAGTACTTC CASTETSAEETQYF
TRBJ2-1 TRBD2 NA TRBV5-4 TGTGCCAGCAGCCCCGGGACTAGCGGGAGTTATGAGCAGTTCTTC CASSPGTSGSYEQFF
TRBJ2-6 NA NA TRBV27 TGTGCCAGCTTTAACTACTCTGGGGCCAACGTCCTGACTTTC CASFNYSGANVLTF
TRBJ1-6 TRBD1 NA TRBV27 TGTGCCAGCAGTTTAAGGGGACAGGGGCTCTTTTCCTCCTATAATTCACCCCTCCACTTT CASSLRGQGLFSSYNSPLHF
TRBJ2-1 NA NA TRBV7-8 TGTGCCAGCAGCTTAAAGCGGATCCCTTCCAATGAGCAGTTCTTC CASSLKRIPSNEQFF
TRBJ2-7 NA NA TRBV7-8 TGTGCCAGCAGCCCCCCCGTTGACGAGCAGTACTTC CASSPPVDEQYF
TRBJ1-1 TRBD1 NA TRBV27 TGTGCCAGCAGTTTATTGAGACCGGGACAGGGGGCTGGCACTGAAGCTTTCTTT CASSLLRPGQGAGTEAFF
TRBJ2-1 NA NA TRBV3-1/TRBV3-2 TGTGCCAGCAGCCAATTAATCTCCTACAATGAGCAGTTCTTC CASSQLISYNEQFF
TRBJ1-2 TRBD1 NA TRBV5-1 TGCGCCAGCAGCTTGGGACAGGGTGTCTATGGCTACACCTTC CASSLGQGVYGYTF
TRBJ2-7 NA NA TRBV5-1 TGCGCCAGCAGCCATGACAGAAGGGGGTCCTACGAGCAGTACTTC CASSHDRRGSYEQYF
TRBJ2-3 NA NA TRBV5-1 TGCGCCAGCAGCTTGGCCCGGGACAACCCGACAGATACGCAGTATTTT CASSLARDNPTDTQYF
TRBJ2-7 TRBD1 NA TRBV6-5 TGTGCCAGCAGCCCCGGGACAGTATGGGAAGAGCAGTACTTC CASSPGTVWEEQYF
TRBJ2-7 TRBD2 NA TRBV18 TGTGCCAGCTCCGCTAGCGGGGGTTCCTACGAGCAGTACTTC CASSASGGSYEQYF
TRBJ2-3 NA NA TRBV7-9 TGTGCCAGCAGCGCCGAAGATCCCAGACTCTCCCACACAGATACGCAGTATTTT CASSAEDPRLSHTDTQYF
TRBJ2-1 TRBD2 once TRBV6-4 TGTGCCAGCAGTGATGGGAGGGTAGGGTCCTACAATGAGCAGTTCTTC CASSDGRVGSYNEQFF
TRBJ2-3 NA NA TRBV3-1/TRBV3-2 TGTGCCAGCAGCTCCCCTCGGTCAGATACGCAGTATTTT CASSSPRSDTQYF
TRBJ2-7 TRBD2 NA TRBV10-3 TGTGCCATCAGTGAGACTGCTAGCGGGAACGAGCAGTACTTC CAISETASGNEQYF
TRBJ2-7 NA NA TRBV5-3 TGTGCCAGAACCCGCAGGTGGAAGGAACCGTCCTACGAGCAGTACTTC CARTRRWKEPSYEQYF
TRBJ1-2 NA NA TRBV30 TGTGCCTGGGGGCGGTATGGCTACACCTTC CAWGRYGYTF
TRBJ2-5 TRBD1 NA TRBV5-1 TGCGCCAGCAGCTACGACAGGGGCGTTTACCCAGAGACCCAGTACTTC CASSYDRGVYPETQYF
TRBJ2-6 TRBD2 NA TRBV4-1 TGCGCCAGCAGCCTTGGAGCGGGAGCGGCTGGGGCCAACGTCCTGACTTTC CASSLGAGAAGANVLTF
TRBJ2-2 TRBD2 NA TRBV6-4 TGTGCCAGCACGCCTAGTGCGGGAGGGAACACCGGGGAGCTGTTTTTT CASTPSAGGNTGELFF